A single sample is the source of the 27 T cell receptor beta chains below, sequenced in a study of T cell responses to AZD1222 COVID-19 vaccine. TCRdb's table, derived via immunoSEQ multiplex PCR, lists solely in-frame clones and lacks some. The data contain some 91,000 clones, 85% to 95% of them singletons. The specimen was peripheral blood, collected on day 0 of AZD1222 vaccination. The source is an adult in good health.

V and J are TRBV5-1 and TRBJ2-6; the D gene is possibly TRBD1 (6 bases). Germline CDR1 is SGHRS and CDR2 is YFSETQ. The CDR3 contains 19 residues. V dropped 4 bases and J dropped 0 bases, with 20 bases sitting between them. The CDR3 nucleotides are TGCGCCAGCAGCCGGCCTGGGGGCAGCCCATCCTCTGGGGCCAACGTCCTGACTTTC. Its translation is CASSRPGGSPSSGANVLTF.

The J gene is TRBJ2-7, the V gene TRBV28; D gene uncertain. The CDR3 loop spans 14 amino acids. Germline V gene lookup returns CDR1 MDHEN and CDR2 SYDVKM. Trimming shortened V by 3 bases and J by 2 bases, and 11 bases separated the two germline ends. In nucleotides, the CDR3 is TGTGCCAGCAGTTTTTCATCTGGAACCTACGAGCAGTACTTC. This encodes CASSFSSGTYEQYF.

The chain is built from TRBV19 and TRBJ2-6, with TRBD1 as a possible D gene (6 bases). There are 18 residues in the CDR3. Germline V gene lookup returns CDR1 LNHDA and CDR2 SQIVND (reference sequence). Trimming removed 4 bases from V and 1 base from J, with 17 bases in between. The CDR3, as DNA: TGTGCCAGTAGTACCTACCGGTCAACAGGGTCTGGGGCCAACGTCCTGACTTTC. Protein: CASSTYRSTGSGANVLTF.

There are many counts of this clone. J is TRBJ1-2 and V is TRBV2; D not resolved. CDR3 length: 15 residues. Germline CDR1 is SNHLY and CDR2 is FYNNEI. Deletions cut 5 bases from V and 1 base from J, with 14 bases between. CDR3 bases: TGTGCCAGCAGTACTCAGGAGGGTTATAACTATGGCTACACCTTC. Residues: CASSTQEGYNYGYTF.

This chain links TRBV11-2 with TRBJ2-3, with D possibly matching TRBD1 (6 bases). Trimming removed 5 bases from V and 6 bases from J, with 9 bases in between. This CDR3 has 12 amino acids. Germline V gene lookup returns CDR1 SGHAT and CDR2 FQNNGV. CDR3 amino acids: CASSLQGDTQYF. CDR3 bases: TGTGCCAGCAGCCTCCAGGGGGATACGCAGTATTTT.

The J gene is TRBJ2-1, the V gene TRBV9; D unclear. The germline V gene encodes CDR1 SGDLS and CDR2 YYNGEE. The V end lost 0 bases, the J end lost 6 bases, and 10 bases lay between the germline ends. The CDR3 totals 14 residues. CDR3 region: CASSVATPSNEQFF. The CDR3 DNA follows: TGTGCCAGCAGCGTAGCCACACCATCCAATGAGCAGTTCTTC.

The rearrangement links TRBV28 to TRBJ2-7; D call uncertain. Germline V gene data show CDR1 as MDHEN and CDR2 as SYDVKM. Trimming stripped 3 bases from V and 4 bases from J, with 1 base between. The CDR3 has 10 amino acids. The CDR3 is CASSLYEQYF. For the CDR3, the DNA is TGTGCCAGCAGTTTGTACGAGCAGTACTTC.

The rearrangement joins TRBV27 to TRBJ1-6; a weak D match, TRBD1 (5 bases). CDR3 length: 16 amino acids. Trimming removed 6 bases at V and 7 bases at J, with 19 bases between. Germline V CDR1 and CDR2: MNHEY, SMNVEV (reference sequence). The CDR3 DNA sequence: TGTGCCAGCAGAATCCAGGGAGGGCGGGTCAATTCACCCCTCCACTTT. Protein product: CASRIQGGRVNSPLHF.

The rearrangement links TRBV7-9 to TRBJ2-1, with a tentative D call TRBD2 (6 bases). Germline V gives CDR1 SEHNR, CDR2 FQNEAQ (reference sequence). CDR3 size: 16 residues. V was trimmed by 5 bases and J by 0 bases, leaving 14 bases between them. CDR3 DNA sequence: TGTGCCAGCAGCCCCCAAGCGGGTTCCTCCTACAATGAGCAGTTCTTC. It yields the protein CASSPQAGSSYNEQFF.

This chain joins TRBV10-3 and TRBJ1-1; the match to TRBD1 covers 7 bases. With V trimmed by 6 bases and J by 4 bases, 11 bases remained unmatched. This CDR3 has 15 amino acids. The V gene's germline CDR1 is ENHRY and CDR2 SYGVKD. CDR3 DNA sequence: TGTGCCATCAGGGATGACAGGGCGGTGGGCACTGAAGCTTTCTTT. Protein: CAIRDDRAVGTEAFF.

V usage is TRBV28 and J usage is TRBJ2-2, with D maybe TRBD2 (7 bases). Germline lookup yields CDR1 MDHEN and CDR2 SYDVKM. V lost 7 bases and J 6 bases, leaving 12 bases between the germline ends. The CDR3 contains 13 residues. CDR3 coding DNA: TGTGCCAGCACCGGGGGGCCGGCCGGGGAGCTGTTTTTT. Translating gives CASTGGPAGELFF. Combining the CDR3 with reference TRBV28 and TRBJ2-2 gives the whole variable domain DVKVTQSSRYLVKRTGEKVFLECVQDMDHENMFWYRQDPGLGLRLIYFSYDVKMKEKGDIPEGYSVSREKKERFSLILESASTNQTSMYLCASTGGPAGELFFGEGSRLTVL.

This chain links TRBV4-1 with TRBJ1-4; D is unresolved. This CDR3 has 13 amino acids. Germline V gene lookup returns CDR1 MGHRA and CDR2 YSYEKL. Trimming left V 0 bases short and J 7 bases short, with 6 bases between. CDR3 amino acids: CASSQDSGEKLFF. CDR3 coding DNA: TGCGCCAGCAGCCAAGACTCCGGTGAAAAACTGTTTTTT.

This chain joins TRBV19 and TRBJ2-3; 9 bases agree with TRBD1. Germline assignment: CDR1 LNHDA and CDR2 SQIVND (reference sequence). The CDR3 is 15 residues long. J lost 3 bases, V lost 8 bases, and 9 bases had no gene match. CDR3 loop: CASQPPGQGTDTQYF. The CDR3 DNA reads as TGTGCCAGTCAACCGCCGGGACAGGGAACAGATACGCAGTATTTT.

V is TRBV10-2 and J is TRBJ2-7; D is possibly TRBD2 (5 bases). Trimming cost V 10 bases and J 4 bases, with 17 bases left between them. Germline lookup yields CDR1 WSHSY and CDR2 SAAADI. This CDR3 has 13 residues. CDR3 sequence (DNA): TGCGCCACACGGGATCCGGGTAGGTACGAGCAGTACTTC. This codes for CATRDPGRYEQYF.

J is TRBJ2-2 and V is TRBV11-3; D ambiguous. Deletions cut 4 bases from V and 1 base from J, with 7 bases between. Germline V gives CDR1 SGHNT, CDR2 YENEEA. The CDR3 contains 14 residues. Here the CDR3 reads CASSSGRNTGELFF. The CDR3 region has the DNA TGTGCCAGCAGCTCAGGACGGAACACCGGGGAGCTGTTTTTT.

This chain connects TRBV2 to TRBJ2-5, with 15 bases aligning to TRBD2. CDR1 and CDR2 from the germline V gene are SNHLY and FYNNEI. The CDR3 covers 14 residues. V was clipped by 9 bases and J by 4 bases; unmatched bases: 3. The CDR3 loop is CASRTSGGAETQYF. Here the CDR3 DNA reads TGTGCCAGTAGGACTAGCGGGGGGGCAGAGACCCAGTACTTC.

CDR3 in DNA: TGTGCCAGTAGTATGACAACTAGAAATTCACCCCTCCACTTT. Protein: CASSMTTRNSPLHF. The chain combines TRBV19 with TRBJ1-6; D not certain. Trimming stripped 3 bases from V and 7 bases from J, with 10 bases between. Germline V gene sequence: CDR1 LNHDA, CDR2 SQIVND (reference sequence). The CDR3 has 14 residues.

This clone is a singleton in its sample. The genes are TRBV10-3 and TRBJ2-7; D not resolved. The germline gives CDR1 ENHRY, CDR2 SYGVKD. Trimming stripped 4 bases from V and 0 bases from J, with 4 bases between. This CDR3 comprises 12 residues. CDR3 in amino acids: CAISVNSYEQYF. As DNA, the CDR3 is TGTGCCATCAGTGTGAACTCCTACGAGCAGTACTTC.

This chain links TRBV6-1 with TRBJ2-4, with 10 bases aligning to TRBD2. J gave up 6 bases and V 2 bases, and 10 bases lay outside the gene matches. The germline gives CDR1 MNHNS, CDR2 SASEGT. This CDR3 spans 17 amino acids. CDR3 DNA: TGTGCCAGCAGTGAACAGGGTGCTAGCGGGAGCCGAAACATTCAGTACTTC. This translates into CASSEQGASGSRNIQYF.

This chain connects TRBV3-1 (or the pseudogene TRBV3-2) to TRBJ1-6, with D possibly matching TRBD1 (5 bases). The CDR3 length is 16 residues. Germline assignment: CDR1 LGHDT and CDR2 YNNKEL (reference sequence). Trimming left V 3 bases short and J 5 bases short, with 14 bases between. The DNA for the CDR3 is TGTGCCAGCAGCCAGATGGGCAGGGCTAATAATTCACCCCTCCACTTT. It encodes CASSQMGRANNSPLHF.

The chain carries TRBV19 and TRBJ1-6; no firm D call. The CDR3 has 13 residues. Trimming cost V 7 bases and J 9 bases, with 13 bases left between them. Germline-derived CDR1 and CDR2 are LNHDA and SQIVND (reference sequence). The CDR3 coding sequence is TGTGCCAGTAAGGAAAAGGGTAGTTCACCCCTCCACTTT. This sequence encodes CASKEKGSSPLHF. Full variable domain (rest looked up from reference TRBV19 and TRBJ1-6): DGGITQSPKYLFRKEGQNVTLSCEQNLNHDAMYWYRQDPGQGLRLIYYSQIVNDFQKGDIAEGYSVSREKKESFPLTVTSAQKNPTAFYLCASKEKGSSPLHFGNGTRLTVT.

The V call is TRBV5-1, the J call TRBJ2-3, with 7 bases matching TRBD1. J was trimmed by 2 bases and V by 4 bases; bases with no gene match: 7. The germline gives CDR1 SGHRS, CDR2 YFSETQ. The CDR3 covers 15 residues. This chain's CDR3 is CASSLDRAPTDTQYF. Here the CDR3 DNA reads TGCGCCAGCAGCCTCGACAGGGCCCCCACAGATACGCAGTATTTT.

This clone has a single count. In DNA, the CDR3 is TGTGCCAGCAGCTTGACTAGCGGGAGGGAGTACGAGCAGTACTTC. Amino acid sequence: CASSLTSGREYEQYF. The rearrangement uses TRBV11-2 and TRBJ2-7, with TRBD2 matching 14 bases. CDR3 size: 15 residues. Germline V CDR1 and CDR2: SGHAT, FQNNGV. The ends lost 3 bases at V and 4 bases at J; junction bases unmatched: 2. Variable domain in full (rest from reference TRBV11-2 and TRBJ2-7): EAGVAQSPRYKIIEKRQSVAFWCNPISGHATLYWYQQILGQGPKLLIQFQNNGVVDDSQLPKDRFSAERLKGVDSTLKIQPAKLEDSAVYLCASSLTSGREYEQYFGPGTRLTVT.

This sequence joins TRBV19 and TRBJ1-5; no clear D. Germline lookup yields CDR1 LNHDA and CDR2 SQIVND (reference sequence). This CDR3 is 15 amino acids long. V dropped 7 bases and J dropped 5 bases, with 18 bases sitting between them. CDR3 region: CASTSFRLGYQPQHF. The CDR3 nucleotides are TGTGCCAGTACTAGTTTCCGACTGGGGTATCAGCCCCAGCATTTT.

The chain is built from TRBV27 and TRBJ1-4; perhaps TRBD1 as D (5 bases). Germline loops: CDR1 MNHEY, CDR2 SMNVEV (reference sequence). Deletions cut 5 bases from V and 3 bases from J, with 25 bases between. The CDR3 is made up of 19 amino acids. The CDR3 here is CASSLRPPGTKSANEKLFF. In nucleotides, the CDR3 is TGTGCCAGCAGTCTCCGCCCCCCAGGGACTAAGAGCGCTAATGAAAAACTGTTTTTT.

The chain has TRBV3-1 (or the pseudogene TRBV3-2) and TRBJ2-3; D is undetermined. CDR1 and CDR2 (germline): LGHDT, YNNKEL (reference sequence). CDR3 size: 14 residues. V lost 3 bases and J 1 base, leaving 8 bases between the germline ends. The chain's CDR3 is CASSHRNGTDTQYF. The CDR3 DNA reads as TGTGCCAGCAGCCACCGGAACGGCACAGATACGCAGTATTTT.

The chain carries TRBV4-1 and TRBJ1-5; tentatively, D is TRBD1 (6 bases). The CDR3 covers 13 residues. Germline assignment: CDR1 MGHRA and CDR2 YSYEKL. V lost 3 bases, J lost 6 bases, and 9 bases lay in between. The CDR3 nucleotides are TGCGCCAGCAGCCAGGGGGGGGCTCAGCCCCAGCATTTT. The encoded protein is CASSQGGAQPQHF.